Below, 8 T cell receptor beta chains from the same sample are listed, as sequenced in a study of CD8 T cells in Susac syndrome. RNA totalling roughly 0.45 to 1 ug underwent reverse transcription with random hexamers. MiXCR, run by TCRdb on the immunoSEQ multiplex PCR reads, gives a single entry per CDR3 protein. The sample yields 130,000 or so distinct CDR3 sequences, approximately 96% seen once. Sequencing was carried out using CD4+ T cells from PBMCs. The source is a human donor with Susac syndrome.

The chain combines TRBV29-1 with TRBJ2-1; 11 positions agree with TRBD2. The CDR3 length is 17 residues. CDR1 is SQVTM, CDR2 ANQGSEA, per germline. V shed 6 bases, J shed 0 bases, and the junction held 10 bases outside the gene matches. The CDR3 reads CSVGGLAEGSSYNEQFF. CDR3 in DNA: TGCAGCGTGGGGGGACTAGCGGAGGGCAGCTCCTACAATGAGCAGTTCTTC.

CDR3 in DNA: TGTGCCAGCCAAAACGGGGGGAGGGCCAAGGATGAGCAGTTCTTC. Amino acid sequence: CASQNGGRAKDEQFF. The chain has TRBV6-2 or TRBV6-3 and TRBJ2-1; 7 positions agree with TRBD2. The CDR3 totals 15 residues. Germline V gene sequence: CDR1 MNHEY, CDR2 SVGEGT. V was clipped by 8 bases and J by 8 bases; unmatched bases: 15.

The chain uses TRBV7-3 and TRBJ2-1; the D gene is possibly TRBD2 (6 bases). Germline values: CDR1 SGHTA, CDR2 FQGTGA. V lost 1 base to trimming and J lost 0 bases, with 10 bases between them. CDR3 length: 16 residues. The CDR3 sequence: CASSLIHGSSYNEQFF. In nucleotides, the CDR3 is TGTGCCAGCAGCTTAATCCACGGGAGCTCCTACAATGAGCAGTTCTTC.

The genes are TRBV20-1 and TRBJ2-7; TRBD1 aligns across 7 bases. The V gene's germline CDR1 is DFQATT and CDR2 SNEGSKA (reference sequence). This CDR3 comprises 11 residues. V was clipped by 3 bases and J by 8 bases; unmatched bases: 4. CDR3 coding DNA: TGCAGTGCTAGTACAGGGGATCAGCAGTACTTC. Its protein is CSASTGDQQYF.

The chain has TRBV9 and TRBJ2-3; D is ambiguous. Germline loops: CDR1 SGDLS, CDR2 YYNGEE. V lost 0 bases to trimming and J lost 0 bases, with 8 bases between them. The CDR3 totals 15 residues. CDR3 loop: CASSVGPVSTDTQYF. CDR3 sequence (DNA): TGTGCCAGCAGCGTAGGACCCGTAAGCACAGATACGCAGTATTTT.

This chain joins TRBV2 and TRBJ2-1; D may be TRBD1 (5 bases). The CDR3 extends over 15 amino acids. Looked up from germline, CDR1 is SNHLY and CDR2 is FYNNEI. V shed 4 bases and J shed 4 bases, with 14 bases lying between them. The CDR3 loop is CASSGQQVLYNEQFF. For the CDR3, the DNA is TGTGCCAGCAGTGGACAACAGGTCCTTTACAATGAGCAGTTCTTC.

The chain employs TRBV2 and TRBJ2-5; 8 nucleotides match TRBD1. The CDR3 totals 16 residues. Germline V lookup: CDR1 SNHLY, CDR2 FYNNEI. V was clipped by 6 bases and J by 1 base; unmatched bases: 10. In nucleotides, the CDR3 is TGTGCCAGCAGCAGAGGGACAGGAGATTTCCAAGAGACCCAGTACTTC. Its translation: CASSRGTGDFQETQYF.

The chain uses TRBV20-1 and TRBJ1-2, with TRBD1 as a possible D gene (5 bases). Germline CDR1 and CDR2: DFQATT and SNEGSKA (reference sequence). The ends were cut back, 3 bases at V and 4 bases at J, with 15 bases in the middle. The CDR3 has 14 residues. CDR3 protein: CSASRSDGGYGYTF. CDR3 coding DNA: TGCAGTGCTAGTCGGTCGGACGGGGGCTATGGCTACACCTTC.